Detailed here is one T cell receptor (beta chain). Trimming took off 4 bases at V and 0 bases at J, with 13 bases between the two ends. The CDR3 extends over 16 amino acids. Per the germline V gene, CDR1 is PRHDT and CDR2 is FYEKMQ (reference sequence). Both 60 Vbeta primers and 13 Jbeta primers went into the PCR. Sequenced by immunoSEQ multiplex PCR; TCRdb stores in-frame clones only, minus some. The sample shows approximately 100,000 clones, less than 80% of them seen only once. The sample is drawn from a study of cytomegalovirus exposure and HLA in healthy donors. J is TRBJ1-3 and V is TRBV13; D unclear. Sequenced input: PBMCs. This sequence was found in a middle-aged man in good health and CMV-seronegative. CDR3 protein: CASSSGMESSGNTIYF. The CDR3, as DNA: TGTGCCAGCAGCTCCGGGATGGAGAGCTCTGGAAACACCATATATTTT.